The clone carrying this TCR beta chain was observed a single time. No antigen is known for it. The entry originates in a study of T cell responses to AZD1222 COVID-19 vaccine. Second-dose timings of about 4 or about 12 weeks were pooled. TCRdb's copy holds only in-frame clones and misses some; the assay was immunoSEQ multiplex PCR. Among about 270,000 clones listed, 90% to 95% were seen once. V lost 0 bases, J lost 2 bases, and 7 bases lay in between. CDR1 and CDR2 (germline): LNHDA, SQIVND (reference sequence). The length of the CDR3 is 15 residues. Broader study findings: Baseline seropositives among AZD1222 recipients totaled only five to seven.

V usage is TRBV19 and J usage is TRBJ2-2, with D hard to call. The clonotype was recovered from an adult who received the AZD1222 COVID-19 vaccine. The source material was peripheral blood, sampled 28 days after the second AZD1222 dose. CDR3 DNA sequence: TGTGCCAGTAGTATAGAGGCGATCAACACCGGGGAGCTGTTTTTT. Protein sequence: CASSIEAINTGELFF.